These 14 T cell receptor beta chains came from one sample sequenced in a study of identical twins. TCRdb re-called the 5' RACE reads with MiXCR, one entry per CDR3 protein. The data hold nearly 650,000 distinct CDR3 sequences, with less than 9% observed a single time. The data were also submitted as part of a second study, on yellow fever vaccine responses in identical twins.

Sequenced input: PBMCs. These receptors came from a woman under 30 in good health.

This clonotype was seen a handful of times. The V gene is TRBV5-1, the J gene TRBJ1-2; TRBD1 aligns across 7 bases. Trimming removed 4 bases from V and 0 bases from J; junction bases left unmatched: 6. Germline values: CDR1 SGHRS, CDR2 YFSETQ. The CDR3 spans 15 residues. The CDR3 region has the DNA TGCGCCAGCAGCCCTGGGACAGCCTCTAACTATGGCTACACCTTC. It codes for CASSPGTASNYGYTF.

This clonotype came up many times. V gene TRBV12-3 or TRBV12-4 combines with J gene TRBJ2-7; no definite D call. V lost 3 bases to trimming and J lost 0 bases, with 9 bases between them. The CDR3 consists of 14 residues. In DNA form, the CDR3 reads TGTGCCAGCAGTTTGGAGAGCATCTCCTACGAGCAGTACTTC. It specifies CASSLESISYEQYF.

This clonotype was seen more than once but under ten times. The chain recombines TRBV10-3 with TRBJ1-2, with 8 bases lining up with TRBD1. The length of the CDR3 is 16 residues. The trim removed 2 bases at V and 0 bases at J, leaving 5 bases unmatched. Germline CDR1 and CDR2: ENHRY and SYGVKD. The CDR3 protein is CAISERTGISNYGYTF. CDR3 DNA sequence: TGTGCCATCAGTGAGCGGACAGGGATTTCTAACTATGGCTACACCTTC.

This clonotype was recorded many times. The V gene is TRBV10-3, the J gene TRBJ2-4, with a tentative D call TRBD2 (7 bases). The CDR3 contains 19 residues. Germline-derived CDR1 and CDR2 are ENHRY and SYGVKD. Trimming stripped 0 bases from V and 0 bases from J, with 18 bases between. In DNA form, the CDR3 reads TGTGCCATCAGTGAGTCCCTGGGGGGGCAAGCGACAGCCAAAAACATTCAGTACTTC. Amino acid sequence: CAISESLGGQATAKNIQYF.

This clonotype occurred a few times. The chain combines TRBV10-3 with TRBJ2-7, with D perhaps assigned TRBD1 or TRBD2 (6 bases each). The CDR3 covers 13 residues. Germline V CDR1 and CDR2: ENHRY, SYGVKD. Trimming pared 5 bases from V and 3 bases from J, leaving 11 bases between. CDR3 residues: CAISPGGHYEQYV. CDR3 bases: TGTGCCATCAGTCCCGGGGGACACTACGAGCAGTACGTC.

The table lists this clonotype with a few counts. This chain joins TRBV5-1 and TRBJ1-1; D remains ambiguous. V was clipped by 0 bases and J by 4 bases, with 13 bases between them. CDR1 is SGHRS, CDR2 YFSETQ, per germline. CDR3 size: 15 residues. The CDR3 sequence is CASSLAVGKVTEAFF. As DNA, the CDR3 is TGCGCCAGCAGCTTGGCGGTAGGGAAGGTCACTGAAGCTTTCTTT.

This clonotype occurred many times. The chain has TRBV29-1 and TRBJ1-2; TRBD1 might be the D (6 bases). Between the trimmed V and J ends, which lost 5 bases and 3 bases, there was a span of 10 bases. CDR1 is SQVTM, CDR2 ANQGSEA, per germline. This CDR3 is 12 amino acids long. The CDR3 bases are TGCAGCGTTATACAGGGAGACTATGGCTACACCTTC. This codes for CSVIQGDYGYTF.

This clonotype was observed at least ten times. This chain uses TRBV12-3 or TRBV12-4 with TRBJ2-7, with D tentatively TRBD2 (6 bases). Trimming left V 8 bases short and J 2 bases short, with 13 bases between. The CDR3 is 13 amino acids. The CDR3 sequence: CASSLGGPYEQYV. Here the CDR3 DNA reads TGTGCCAGCTCCCTCGGGGGACCCTACGAGCAGTACGTC.

This clonotype has more than one count but fewer than ten. In DNA form, the CDR3 reads TGCGCCAGCAGCTCACGACAGGGGTCAATTAACAATGAGCAGTTCTTC. It encodes CASSSRQGSINNEQFF. The chain joins TRBV5-1 to TRBJ2-1, with 8 positions matching TRBD1. The CDR3 contains 16 residues. Trimming cost V 3 bases and J 5 bases; bases outside gene matches: 10. Germline CDR1 reads SGHRS; CDR2 reads YFSETQ.

This clonotype has a handful of counts. The rearrangement links TRBV18 to TRBJ1-1; 7 bases agree with TRBD1. The germline V gene encodes CDR1 KGHSH and CDR2 LQKENI. The junction had 17 bases not matched to a gene; V was cut back by 5 bases and J by 11 bases. This CDR3 is built from 15 residues. The CDR3 coding sequence is TGTGCCAGCTCAAAGACCGGGACAGCGGACTTCGGGGCTTTCTTT. It encodes CASSKTGTADFGAFF.

The sample holds a few counts of this clonotype. The chain couples TRBV19 to TRBJ1-5; TRBD1 agrees at 7 bases. The CDR3 length is 14 residues. The germline V gene encodes CDR1 LNHDA and CDR2 SQIVND (reference sequence). The V segment lost 7 bases and the J segment 3 bases; nucleotides outside the gene matches: 6. The CDR3 sequence: CASTKTGINQPQHF. CDR3 DNA sequence: TGTGCCAGTACCAAGACAGGGATCAATCAGCCCCAGCATTTT.

This clonotype was seen a few times. The chain joins TRBV5-6 to TRBJ2-7; 7 nucleotides line up with TRBD2. Germline V lookup: CDR1 SGHDT, CDR2 YYEEEE. The CDR3 has 16 amino acids. Unmatched junction bases numbered 13, after V lost 3 bases and J lost 4 bases. This CDR3 is CASSSTQSGINYEQYF. The CDR3 region has the DNA TGTGCCAGCAGCTCGACCCAGAGCGGGATTAATTACGAGCAGTACTTC.

This clonotype was detected ten times or more. The CDR3 sequence is CASSITGAWGYTF. In nucleotides, the CDR3 is TGCGCCAGCAGCATAACAGGGGCTTGGGGCTACACCTTC. This chain joins TRBV5-1 and TRBJ1-2, with 7 positions matching TRBD1. The CDR3 is 13 residues long. The germline gives CDR1 SGHRS, CDR2 YFSETQ. The V gene end was trimmed by 4 bases and the J gene end by 8 bases; junction bases not matched to a gene: 8.

This clonotype was detected many times. In DNA form, the CDR3 reads TGTGCCAGCAGCCGCCAATCCCATAGCGGGAGGGGCTACAATGAGCAGTTCTTC. Encoded protein: CASSRQSHSGRGYNEQFF. The chain has TRBV11-2 and TRBJ2-1, with 11 bases matching TRBD2. This CDR3 comprises 18 residues. Germline CDR1 and CDR2: SGHAT and FQNNGV. The trim removed 5 bases at V and 3 bases at J, leaving 12 bases unmatched.